Listed below are T cell receptor beta chains from one sample, sequenced in a study of T cells in localized non-small cell lung cancer. The data were produced by immunoSEQ multiplex PCR, yet TCRdb's version contains in-frame clones alone and is incomplete. The top ten hold 22% of the sample, which has about 59,000 clones, approximately 90% seen once. The specimen was peripheral blood, collected before any cancer treatment. The source of these receptors is a man aged 40 to 69 with stage I squamous cell lung carcinoma. CDR3s include the opening cysteine and the closing phenylalanine or tryptophan. The order of the fields is V gene, J gene, clone size, D gene, CDR3 DNA, CDR3 protein. A D gene is named only where the DNA matches it firmly. Rows give clone size only sometimes, using once, few, many, or a class for an expanded clone.

TRBV19,TRBJ2-1,.,.,TGTGCCAGCAGCCGGGACTCCCAACGGGATGAGCAGTTCTTC,CASSRDSQRDEQFF
TRBV6-5,TRBJ2-1,.,.,TGTGCCAGCAGCTCCGCCGCCAGCCCGATCAATGAGCAGTTCTTC,CASSSAASPINEQFF
TRBV7-2,TRBJ2-3,.,.,TGTGCCAGCAGCTTAGACAGGCTTAGCACAGATACGCAGTATTTT,CASSLDRLSTDTQYF
TRBV5-4,TRBJ2-3,few,TRBD2,TGTGCCAGCAGCGCCACTTCGGGGGGAAGGGGAGATACGCAGTATTTT,CASSATSGGRGDTQYF
TRBV29-1,TRBJ2-1,.,.,TGCAGCGTTGAGGGGGCATGGTACAATGAGCAGTTCTTC,CSVEGAWYNEQFF
TRBV4-3,TRBJ2-1,once,TRBD2,TGCGCCAGCAGCCAAGATCTAGCGGGAGGGCCGAACCCCTCCTACAATGAGCAGTTCTTC,CASSQDLAGGPNPSYNEQFF
TRBV19,TRBJ1-1,.,.,TGTGCCAGTACCATTTTCAGGGGAACTGAAGCTTTCTTT,CASTIFRGTEAFF
TRBV9,TRBJ2-5,.,.,TGTGCCAGCAGCGAGCTAGGGTCGGCTACGACCCAGTACTTC,CASSELGSATTQYF
TRBV7-2,TRBJ1-3,.,.,TGTGCCAGCAGCTTAGTCGGGTTAGGGGGGACTGGAAACACCATATATTTT,CASSLVGLGGTGNTIYF
TRBV6-5,TRBJ1-2,.,.,TGTGCCAGCAGTTACGCCTTCCGGCCCTATGGCTACACCTTC,CASSYAFRPYGYTF
TRBV7-6,TRBJ1-3,.,.,TGTGCCAGCAGCTTGTCCTTAGCTGGAAACACCATATATTTT,CASSLSLAGNTIYF
TRBV21-1,TRBJ2-3,.,.,TGTGCCAGCAGCTCTCGGACAGGGAGGGCGGATACGCAGTATTTT,CASSSRTGRADTQYF
TRBV28,TRBJ2-7,.,.,TGTGCCAGCAGTGATCGACAGGGACTGTACTTC,CASSDRQGLYF
TRBV7-2,TRBJ2-2,.,TRBD1,TGTGCCCATACCGGGACAGGGGACACCGGGGAGCTGTTTTTT,CAHTGTGDTGELFF
TRBV29-1,TRBJ2-3,once,.,TGCAGCGTCATAAGGGCAGATACGCAGTATTTT,CSVIRADTQYF
TRBV7-2,TRBJ1-5,.,TRBD1,TGTGCCAGCAGCTTGTACAGGGGGTCAAATCAGCCCCAGCATTTT,CASSLYRGSNQPQHF
TRBV29-1,TRBJ1-1,.,.,TGCAGCGTTGAAGAAAGGGGAAACACTGAAGCTTTCTTT,CSVEERGNTEAFF
TRBV7-8,TRBJ1-1,.,.,TGTGCCAGCAGCTCCCGGGGGTATGGCACTGAAGCTTTCTTT,CASSSRGYGTEAFF
TRBV6-6,TRBJ1-3,.,.,TGTGCCAGCAGTTACTCGGGGGGACGCGGAAACACCATATATTTT,CASSYSGGRGNTIYF
TRBV5-1,TRBJ2-5,.,.,TGCGCCAGCAGCTTGGTTGGGATAGAGACCCAGTACTTC,CASSLVGIETQYF
TRBV7-9,TRBJ2-5,.,TRBD1,TGTGCCAGCAGCTTAGCCCTCTTAGGACAGGGTGGGCAAGAGACCCAGTACTTC,CASSLALLGQGGQETQYF
TRBV19,TRBJ1-5,once,.,TGTGCCAGTAGTATAGAGCTACGTAGGAGAATGAATCAGCCCCAGCATTTT,CASSIELRRRMNQPQHF
TRBV9,TRBJ1-4,.,.,TGTGCCAGCAGCCTAACAGCTGCAACTAATGAAAAACTGTTTTTT,CASSLTAATNEKLFF
TRBV4-3,TRBJ2-7,.,.,TGCGCCAGCAGCCGCCAGTTCGCCCTCTCCTACGAGCAGTACTTC,CASSRQFALSYEQYF
TRBV7-2,TRBJ2-1,.,.,TGTGCCAGCAGCTTAATAGCCTACAATGAGCAGTTCTTC,CASSLIAYNEQFF
TRBV15,TRBJ2-2,.,TRBD2,TGTGCCACCAGCAGAGATCCCCAGCTAGCGGGGAACACCGGGGAGCTGTTTTTT,CATSRDPQLAGNTGELFF
TRBV6-5,TRBJ1-3,.,.,TGTGCCAGCTCCCGGAGCTCTGGAAACACCATATATTTT,CASSRSSGNTIYF
TRBV28,TRBJ2-2,.,.,TGTGCCAGCAAAGGCACCGGGGAGCTGTTTTTT,CASKGTGELFF
TRBV15,TRBJ2-1,.,.,TGTGCCACCAGCAGAACCGGGACGGGATACAATGAGCAGTTCTTC,CATSRTGTGYNEQFF
TRBV5-1,TRBJ1-1,.,.,TGCGCCAGCAGCTTGGATGGGTTGAACACTGAAGCTTTCTTT,CASSLDGLNTEAFF
TRBV7-8,TRBJ2-1,.,TRBD2,TGTGCCAGCAGCGTTACTAGCGGGGGATACAATGAGCAGTTCTTC,CASSVTSGGYNEQFF
TRBV6-5,TRBJ1-3,.,.,TGTGCCAGCACCAGGACATCTGGAAACACCATATATTTT,CASTRTSGNTIYF
TRBV11-2,TRBJ2-5,.,.,TGTGCCAGCAGCTTAGGGCAGGGGGGGAAGACCCAGTACTTC,CASSLGQGGKTQYF
TRBV6-5,TRBJ1-5,once,.,TGTGCCAGCAGTTACTCGAAATGGATTCAGCCCCAGCATTTT,CASSYSKWIQPQHF
TRBV7-8,TRBJ2-1,.,TRBD2,TGTGCCAGCAGCTCCCGCCCGGGGGGGAGCTCCTACAATGAGCAGTTCTTC,CASSSRPGGSSYNEQFF
TRBV25-1,TRBJ2-5,.,.,TGTGCCAGCAGTGAATACGAGACCCAGTACTTC,CASSEYETQYF
TRBV11-2,TRBJ2-1,.,TRBD2,TGTGCCAGCAGCTCCCGGGTAGCGGGAGGGCATGAGCAGTTCTTC,CASSSRVAGGHEQFF
TRBV25-1,TRBJ2-1,.,.,TGTGCCAGCAGTACCCCGTGGGATGAGCAGTTCTTC,CASSTPWDEQFF
TRBV19,TRBJ1-3,.,TRBD1,TGTGCCAGTACCAACCGCCGCCGGGACAGTGGAAACACCATATATTTT,CASTNRRRDSGNTIYF
TRBV6-1,TRBJ2-1,.,.,TGTGCCAGCAGTGACGCGGGGTTAAACAATGAGCAGTTCTTC,CASSDAGLNNEQFF
TRBV2,TRBJ2-7,.,TRBD2,TGTGCCAGCAGTATGGGACTACCTAACGAGCAGTACTTC,CASSMGLPNEQYF
TRBV6-6,TRBJ1-1,.,.,TGTGCCAGCAGGGGGGTGAACACTGAAGCTTTCTTT,CASRGVNTEAFF
TRBV23-1,TRBJ2-3,.,.,TGCGCCAGCAGTCCGCATCCCGACTTGATAAGCACAGATACGCAGTATTTT,CASSPHPDLISTDTQYF
TRBV20-1,TRBJ1-2,few,.,TGCAGTGCCGCTAGCAACTATGGCTACACCTTC,CSAASNYGYTF
TRBV5-1,TRBJ2-3,.,.,TGCGCCAGCAGCGGTAGTGTTTCTAGCACAGATACGCAGTATTTT,CASSGSVSSTDTQYF
TRBV7-9,TRBJ1-3,.,.,TGTGCCAGCAGCTTAAGCGGGGCTGGAAACACCATATATTTT,CASSLSGAGNTIYF
TRBV10-1,TRBJ2-5,.,TRBD2,TGCGCCAGCTTCTGGACTAGCGGGAGGGCCTTTGGGGAGACCCAGTACTTC,CASFWTSGRAFGETQYF
TRBV7-2,TRBJ1-1,.,.,TGTGCCAGCAGCCTACGACGCACTGAAGCTTTCTTT,CASSLRRTEAFF
TRBV5-1,TRBJ2-1,.,TRBD2,TGCGCCAGCAGCCTGGGGCAGCGGGAGATTAACGAGCAGTTCTTC,CASSLGQREINEQFF
TRBV6-5,TRBJ2-7,.,.,TGTGCCAGCCAGCGCGATATTATCTACGAGCAGTACTTC,CASQRDIIYEQYF
TRBV29-1,TRBJ2-1,.,.,TGCAGCGTTGTACCGGCCGCAGCCGGGCAGTTCTTC,CSVVPAAAGQFF
TRBV11-2,TRBJ2-7,.,TRBD1,TGTGCCAGCAAACCTACCGGGACAGTCTACGAGCAGTACTTC,CASKPTGTVYEQYF
TRBV7-3,TRBJ2-5,.,.,TGTGCCAGCAGCTTTGGGAGAGACGGCCGTTCGACCGAGACCCAGTACTTC,CASSFGRDGRSTETQYF